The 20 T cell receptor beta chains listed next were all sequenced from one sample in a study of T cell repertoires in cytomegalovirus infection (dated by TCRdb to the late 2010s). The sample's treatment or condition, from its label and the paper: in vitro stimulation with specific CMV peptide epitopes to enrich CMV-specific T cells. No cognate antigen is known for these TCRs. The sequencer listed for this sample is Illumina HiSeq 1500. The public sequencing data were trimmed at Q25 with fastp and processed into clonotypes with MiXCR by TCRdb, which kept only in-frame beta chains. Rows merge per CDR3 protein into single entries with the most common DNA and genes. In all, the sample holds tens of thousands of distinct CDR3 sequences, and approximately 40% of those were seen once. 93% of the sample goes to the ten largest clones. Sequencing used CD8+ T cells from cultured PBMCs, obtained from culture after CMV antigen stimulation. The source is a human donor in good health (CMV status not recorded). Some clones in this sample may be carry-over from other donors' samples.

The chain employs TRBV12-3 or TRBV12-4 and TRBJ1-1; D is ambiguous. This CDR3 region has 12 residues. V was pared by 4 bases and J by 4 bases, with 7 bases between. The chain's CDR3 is CASSWSSTEAFF. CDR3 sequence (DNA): TGTGCCAGCAGTTGGTCCAGCACTGAAGCTTTCTTT.

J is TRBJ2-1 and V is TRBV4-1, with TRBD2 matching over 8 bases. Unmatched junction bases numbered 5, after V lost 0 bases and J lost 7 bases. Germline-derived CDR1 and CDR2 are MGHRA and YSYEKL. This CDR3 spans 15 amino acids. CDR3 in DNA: TGCGCCAGCAGCCAAGATTCGCGGGGGGCTAATGAGCAGTTCTTC. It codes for CASSQDSRGANEQFF.

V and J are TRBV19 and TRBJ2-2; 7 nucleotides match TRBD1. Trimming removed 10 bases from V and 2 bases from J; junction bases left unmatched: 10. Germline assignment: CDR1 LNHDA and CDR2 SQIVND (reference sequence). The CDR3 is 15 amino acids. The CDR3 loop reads CATMDRPLNTGELFF. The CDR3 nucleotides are TGTGCCACCATGGACAGGCCTCTTAACACCGGGGAGCTGTTTTTT. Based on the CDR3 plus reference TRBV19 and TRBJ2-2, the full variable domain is DGGITQSPKYLFRKEGQNVTLSCEQNLNHDAMYWYRQDPGQGLRLIYYSQIVNDFQKGDIAEGYSVSREKKESFPLTVTSAQKNPTAFYLCATMDRPLNTGELFFGEGSRLTVL.

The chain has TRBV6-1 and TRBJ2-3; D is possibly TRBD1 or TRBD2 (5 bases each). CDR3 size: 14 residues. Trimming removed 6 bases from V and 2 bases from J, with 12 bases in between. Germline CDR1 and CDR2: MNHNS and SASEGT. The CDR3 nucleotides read TGTGCCAGCAGCAACTGGGGGACCACAGATACGCAGTATTTT. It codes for CASSNWGTTDTQYF.

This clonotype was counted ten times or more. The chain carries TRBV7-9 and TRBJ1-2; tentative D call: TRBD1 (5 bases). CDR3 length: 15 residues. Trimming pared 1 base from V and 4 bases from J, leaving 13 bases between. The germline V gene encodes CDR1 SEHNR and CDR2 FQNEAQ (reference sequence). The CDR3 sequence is CASSLDGGVSYGYTF. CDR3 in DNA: TGTGCCAGCAGCTTAGATGGGGGGGTCTCCTATGGCTACACCTTC.

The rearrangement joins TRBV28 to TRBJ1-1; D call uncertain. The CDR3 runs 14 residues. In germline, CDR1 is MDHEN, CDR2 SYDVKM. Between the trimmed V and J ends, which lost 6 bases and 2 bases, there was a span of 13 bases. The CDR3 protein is CASSPRSINTEAFF. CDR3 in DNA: TGTGCCAGCAGCCCCCGGTCCATAAACACTGAAGCTTTCTTT. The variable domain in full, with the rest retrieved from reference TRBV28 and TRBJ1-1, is DVKVTQSSRYLVKRTGEKVFLECVQDMDHENMFWYRQDPGLGLRLIYFSYDVKMKEKGDIPEGYSVSREKKERFSLILESASTNQTSMYLCASSPRSINTEAFFGQGTRLTVV.

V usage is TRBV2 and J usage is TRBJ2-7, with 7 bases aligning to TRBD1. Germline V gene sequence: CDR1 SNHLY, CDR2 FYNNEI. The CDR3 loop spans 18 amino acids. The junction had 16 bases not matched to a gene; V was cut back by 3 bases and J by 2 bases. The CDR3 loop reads CASSDNFNEGASPYEQYF. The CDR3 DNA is TGTGCCAGCAGTGATAATTTCAATGAGGGGGCAAGCCCCTACGAGCAGTACTTC.

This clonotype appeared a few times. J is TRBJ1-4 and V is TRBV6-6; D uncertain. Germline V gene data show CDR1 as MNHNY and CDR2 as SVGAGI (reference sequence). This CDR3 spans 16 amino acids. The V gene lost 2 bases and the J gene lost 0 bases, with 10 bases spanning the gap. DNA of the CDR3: TGTGCCAGCAGTTACGACCCTTTTGCAACTAATGAAAAACTGTTTTTT. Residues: CASSYDPFATNEKLFF.

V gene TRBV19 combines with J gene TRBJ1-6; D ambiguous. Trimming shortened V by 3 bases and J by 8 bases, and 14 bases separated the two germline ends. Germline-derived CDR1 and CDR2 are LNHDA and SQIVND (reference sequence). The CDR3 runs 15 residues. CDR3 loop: CASSMRVTVDSPLHF. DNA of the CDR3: TGTGCCAGTAGTATGCGGGTAACTGTGGATTCACCCCTCCACTTT.

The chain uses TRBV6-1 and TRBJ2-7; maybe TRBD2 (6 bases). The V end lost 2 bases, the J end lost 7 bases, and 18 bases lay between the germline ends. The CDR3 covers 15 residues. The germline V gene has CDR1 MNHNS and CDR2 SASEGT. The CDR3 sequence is CASSEYRLEGGEQYF. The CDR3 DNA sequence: TGTGCCAGCAGTGAATACAGGTTGGAGGGCGGGGAGCAGTACTTC.

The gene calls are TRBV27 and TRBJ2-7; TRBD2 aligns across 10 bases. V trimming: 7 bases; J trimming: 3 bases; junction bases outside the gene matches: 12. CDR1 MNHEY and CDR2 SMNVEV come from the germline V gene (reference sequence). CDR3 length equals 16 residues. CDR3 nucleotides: TGTGCCAGCAACCGGGGGGTAGCGGGGGGCGTCTACGAGCAGTACTTC. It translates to CASNRGVAGGVYEQYF.

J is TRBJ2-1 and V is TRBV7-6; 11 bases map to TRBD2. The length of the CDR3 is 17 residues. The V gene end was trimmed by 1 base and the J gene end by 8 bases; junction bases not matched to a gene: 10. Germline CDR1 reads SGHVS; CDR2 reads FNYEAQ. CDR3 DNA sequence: TGTGCCAGCAGCTTAGTACAGCTAGCGGGGGGCAAAGATGAGCAGTTCTTC. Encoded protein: CASSLVQLAGGKDEQFF.

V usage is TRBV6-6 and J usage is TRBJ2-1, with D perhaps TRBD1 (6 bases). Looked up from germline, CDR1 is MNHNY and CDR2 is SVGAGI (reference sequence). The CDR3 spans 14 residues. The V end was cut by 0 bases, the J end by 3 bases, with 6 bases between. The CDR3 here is CASSYSDSYNEQFF. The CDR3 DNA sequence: TGTGCCAGCAGTTACTCGGACAGCTACAATGAGCAGTTCTTC.

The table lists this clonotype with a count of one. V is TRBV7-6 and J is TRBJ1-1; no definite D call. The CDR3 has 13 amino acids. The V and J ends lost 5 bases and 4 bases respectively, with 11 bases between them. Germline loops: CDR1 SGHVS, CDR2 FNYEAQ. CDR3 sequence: CASSPSLGTEAFF. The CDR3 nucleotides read TGTGCCAGCAGCCCAAGCTTAGGCACTGAAGCTTTCTTT.

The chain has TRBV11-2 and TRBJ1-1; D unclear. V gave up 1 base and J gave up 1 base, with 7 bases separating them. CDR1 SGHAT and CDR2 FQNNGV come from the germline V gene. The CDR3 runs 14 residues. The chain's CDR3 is CASSLAMENTEAFF. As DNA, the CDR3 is TGTGCCAGCAGCTTAGCCATGGAGAACACTGAAGCTTTCTTT.

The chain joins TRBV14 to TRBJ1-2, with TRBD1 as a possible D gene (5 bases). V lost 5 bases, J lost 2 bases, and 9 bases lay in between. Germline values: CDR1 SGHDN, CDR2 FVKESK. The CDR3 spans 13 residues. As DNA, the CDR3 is TGTGCCAGCAGCTTACAGGAGAACTATGGCTACACCTTC. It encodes CASSLQENYGYTF. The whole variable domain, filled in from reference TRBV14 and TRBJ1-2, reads EAGVTQFPSHSVIEKGQTVTLRCDPISGHDNLYWYRRVMGKEIKFLLHFVKESKQDESGMPNNRFLAERTGGTYSTLKVQPAELEDSGVYFCASSLQENYGYTFGSGTRLTVV.

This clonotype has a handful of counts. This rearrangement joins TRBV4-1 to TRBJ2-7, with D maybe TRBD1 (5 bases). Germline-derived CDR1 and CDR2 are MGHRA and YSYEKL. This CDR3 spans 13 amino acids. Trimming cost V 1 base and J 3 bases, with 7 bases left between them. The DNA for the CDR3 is TGCGCCAGCAGCCAAGCAGGGAACTACGAGCAGTACTTC. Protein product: CASSQAGNYEQYF.

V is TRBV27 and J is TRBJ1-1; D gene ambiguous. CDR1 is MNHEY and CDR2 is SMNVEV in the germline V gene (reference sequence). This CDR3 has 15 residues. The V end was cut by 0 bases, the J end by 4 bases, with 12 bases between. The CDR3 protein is CASSLSKSPLTEAFF. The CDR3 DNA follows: TGTGCCAGCAGTTTATCGAAGTCACCCCTCACTGAAGCTTTCTTT.

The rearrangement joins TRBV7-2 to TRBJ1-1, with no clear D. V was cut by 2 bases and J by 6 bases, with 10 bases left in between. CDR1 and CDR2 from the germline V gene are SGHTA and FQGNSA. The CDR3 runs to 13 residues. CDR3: CASSLNLVSEAFF. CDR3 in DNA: TGTGCCAGCAGCTTAAACCTGGTCTCTGAAGCTTTCTTT.

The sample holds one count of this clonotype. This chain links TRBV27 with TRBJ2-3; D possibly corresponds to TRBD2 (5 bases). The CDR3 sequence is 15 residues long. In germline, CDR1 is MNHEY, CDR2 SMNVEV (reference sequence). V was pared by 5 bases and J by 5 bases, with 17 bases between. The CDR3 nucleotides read TGTGCCAGCAGTCCCGGCGGAGGTCCTAGAGATACGCAGTATTTT. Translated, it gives CASSPGGGPRDTQYF.